A selection of T cell receptor beta chains follows, all from one sample in a study of cytomegalovirus exposure and HLA in healthy donors. Measured with immunoSEQ multiplex PCR; TCRdb has only the in-frame clones, and not every one. The sample includes roughly 120,000 clones, 60% to 80% of them seen just once. The sample taken for sequencing was PBMCs. The receptors stem from a young woman in good health and CMV-seropositive. Both conserved end residues are part of each CDR3. A D gene is named only where the DNA matches it firmly. Only some rows state a clone size, as once, few, many or a class for expanded clones.

TRBD1,TRBJ1-1,NA,TRBV19,CASSIRGSRFANTEAFF,TGTGCCAGTAGTATCAGGGGGAGCCGGTTCGCGAACACTGAAGCTTTCTTT
NA,TRBJ2-7,once,TRBV30,CAWIPGDSYEQYF,TGTGCCTGGATACCGGGGGATTCCTACGAGCAGTACTTC
TRBD2,TRBJ2-7,NA,TRBV30,CAWSSYLAGGEQYF,TGTGCCTGGAGTTCCTATTTAGCGGGAGGCGAGCAGTACTTC
TRBD1,TRBJ1-6,NA,TRBV6-1,CASSVGGTYNSPLHF,TGTGCCAGCAGTGTAGGGGGCACATATAATTCACCCCTCCACTTT
NA,TRBJ1-2,NA,TRBV10-3,CAISEEAYGYTF,TGTGCCATCAGTGAAGAAGCCTATGGCTACACCTTC
NA,TRBJ2-3,few,TRBV19,CASSNRLQNTQYF,TGTGCCAGTAGTAACAGACTACAAAATACGCAGTATTTT
NA,TRBJ2-2,NA,TRBV7-3,CASSVRGGLTGELFF,TGTGCCAGCTCTGTTAGAGGCGGGTTGACCGGGGAGCTGTTTTTT
NA,TRBJ2-5,NA,TRBV18,CASSPPSRETQYF,TGTGCCAGCTCACCACCGTCGAGAGAGACCCAGTACTTC
NA,TRBJ1-2,NA,TRBV14,CASSRAGAAAYTF,TGTGCCAGCAGCCGGGCAGGGGCGGCAGCCTACACCTTC
TRBD1,TRBJ1-1,NA,TRBV6-6,CASSRNRGIKAEAFF,TGTGCCAGCAGTAGAAACAGGGGAATCAAGGCTGAAGCTTTCTTT
NA,TRBJ2-5,NA,TRBV19,CASSTAGIQETQYF,TGTGCCAGTAGTACAGCGGGCATCCAGGAGACCCAGTACTTC
TRBD2,TRBJ2-5,once,TRBV27,CASSPGTSGSGTQYF,TGTGCCAGCAGTCCAGGGACTAGCGGGAGCGGGACCCAGTACTTC
TRBD2,TRBJ2-5,NA,TRBV6-1,CASETSGVRETQYF,TGTGCCAGTGAGACTAGCGGGGTAAGGGAGACCCAGTACTTC
TRBD2,TRBJ2-5,NA,TRBV25-1,CASSESEREGPRGTQYF,TGTGCCAGCAGTGAATCGGAGCGGGAGGGCCCAAGAGGGACCCAGTACTTC
TRBD1,TRBJ1-6,NA,TRBV15,CATSRDYWDSENSPLHF,TGTGCCACCAGCAGAGACTACTGGGACAGCGAAAATTCACCCCTCCACTTT
TRBD2,TRBJ2-7,NA,TRBV27,CASSWTSGRASGEQYF,TGTGCCAGCAGTTGGACTAGCGGGAGGGCCTCGGGCGAGCAGTACTTC
NA,TRBJ2-5,NA,TRBV27,CASSLLKQSETQYF,TGTGCCAGCAGTTTGTTAAAACAGTCGGAGACCCAGTACTTC
NA,TRBJ2-5,NA,TRBV19,CASSILVSSQETQYF,TGTGCCAGTAGTATTCTAGTCAGCAGCCAAGAGACCCAGTACTTC
NA,TRBJ1-5,NA,TRBV27,CASAATGGIYSNQPQHF,TGTGCCAGTGCGGCGACGGGGGGTATCTATAGCAATCAGCCCCAGCATTTT
NA,TRBJ2-2,NA,TRBV5-1,CASSSGDTGELFF,TGCGCCAGCAGCTCAGGGGACACCGGGGAGCTGTTTTTT
TRBD1,TRBJ1-5,NA,TRBV19,CASSEQGVRGQPQHF,TGTGCCAGTTCCGAACAGGGGGTTCGAGGTCAGCCCCAGCATTTT
NA,TRBJ2-7,few,TRBV6-5,CASSSAGYEQYF,TGTGCCAGCAGTAGTGCAGGGTACGAGCAGTACTTC
NA,TRBJ2-3,NA,TRBV5-4,CASSLIEGLPDTQYF,TGTGCCAGCAGCTTAATCGAGGGCCTCCCAGATACGCAGTATTTT
TRBD1,TRBJ2-7,NA,TRBV5-6,CASSFGTGSLEQYF,TGTGCCAGCAGCTTTGGGACAGGGTCCCTGGAGCAGTACTTC
TRBD2,TRBJ2-3,NA,TRBV7-2,CASSLAGLGSDTQYF,TGTGCCAGCAGCTTAGCGGGACTAGGGTCAGATACGCAGTATTTT
TRBD1,TRBJ2-7,NA,TRBV2,CASSEALGTGNYEQYF,TGTGCCAGCAGTGAAGCGCTAGGGACAGGGAACTACGAGCAGTACTTC
TRBD2,TRBJ2-1,NA,TRBV7-3,CASSAEVFQAGGLSEQFF,TGTGCCAGCAGCGCAGAGGTGTTCCAAGCGGGGGGGCTCAGTGAGCAGTTCTTC
NA,TRBJ1-1,NA,TRBV10-3,CAISEPRENTEAFF,TGTGCCATCAGTGAACCCAGGGAGAACACTGAAGCTTTCTTT
NA,TRBJ2-7,NA,TRBV5-5,CASGKSSASRYYEQYF,TGTGCCAGCGGAAAGTCTAGCGCCTCTAGATATTACGAGCAGTACTTC
NA,TRBJ2-5,few,TRBV25-1,CASGENQETQYF,TGTGCCAGTGGAGAGAACCAAGAGACCCAGTACTTC
NA,TRBJ1-2,NA,TRBV20-1,CSARSGSGYTF,TGCAGTGCTAGATCGGGGTCTGGCTACACCTTC
NA,TRBJ2-1,few,TRBV27,CASSLLTAYNEQFF,TGTGCCAGCAGTTTATTGACAGCCTACAATGAGCAGTTCTTC